The 17 T cell receptor beta chains below come from one sample, sequenced in a study of response to subunit inactivated influenza vaccine. TCRdb passed the RT-PCR reads through MiXCR, listing each CDR3 protein once. The table lists about half a million distinct CDR3 sequences, about a tenth of them singletons. Sequenced material: PBMCs from blood, taken about 6 weeks after vaccination. The source of these receptors is a man aged 45-65 years who received an inactivated influenza vaccine.

This clonotype was observed many times. V gene TRBV5-1 combines with J gene TRBJ2-1; possibly TRBD2 for D (5 bases). V was trimmed by 1 base and J by 8 bases, leaving 13 bases between them. This CDR3 contains 14 residues. The germline V gene has CDR1 SGHRS and CDR2 YFSETQ. The CDR3 DNA reads as TGCGCCAGCAGCTTGAGGGAGCGCGGTCATGAGCAGTTCTTC. Its protein is CASSLRERGHEQFF.

The chain recombines TRBV7-8 with TRBJ2-7; 15 bases align to TRBD2. V was pared by 5 bases and J by 2 bases, with 13 bases of the junction left unmatched. CDR1 is SGHVS and CDR2 is FQNEAQ in the germline V gene. CDR3 length: 19 residues. Here the CDR3 reads CASSKPGTSGGPSPYEQYF. DNA of the CDR3: TGTGCCAGCAGCAAACCCGGGACTAGCGGGGGGCCCTCCCCCTACGAGCAGTACTTC. The full variable domain, with the rest looked up from reference TRBV7-8 and TRBJ2-7, is GAGVSQSPRYKVAKRGQDVALRCDPISGHVSLFWYQQALGQGPEFLTYFQNEAQLDKSGLPSDRFFAERPEGSVSTLKIQRTQQEDSAVYLCASSKPGTSGGPSPYEQYFGPGTRLTVT.

This clonotype was seen a handful of times. V and J are TRBV30 and TRBJ2-7; TRBD2 might be the D (5 bases). V was pared by 5 bases and J by 3 bases, with 8 bases between. CDR3 length: 11 residues. Germline V gene sequence: CDR1 GTSNPN, CDR2 SVGIG (reference sequence). The CDR3 here is CAWGRDYEQYF. The CDR3 DNA is TGTGCCTGGGGACGGGACTACGAGCAGTACTTC.

This clonotype was seen a handful of times. The chain has TRBV29-1 and TRBJ2-3; tentative D call: TRBD1 (5 bases). Trimming took off 6 bases at V and 2 bases at J, with 15 bases between the two ends. Germline CDR1 and CDR2: SQVTM and ANQGSEA. CDR3 length equals 14 residues. The CDR3 region has the DNA TGCAGCGTAGGACAAGGCCGATTCACAGATACGCAGTATTTT. It specifies CSVGQGRFTDTQYF.

The V call is TRBV5-6, the J call TRBJ2-7; TRBD1 aligns across 8 bases. V dropped 0 bases and J dropped 2; count of bases not matched to a gene: 13. The CDR3 totals 18 residues. Germline V gives CDR1 SGHDT, CDR2 YYEEEE. DNA of the CDR3: TGTGCCAGCAGCTTGGGGACAGGGAGGTCTCAAAAAACCTACGAGCAGTACTTC. It encodes CASSLGTGRSQKTYEQYF.

The V and J genes are TRBV4-1 and TRBJ1-3; D ambiguous. The CDR3 is made up of 12 amino acids. V was shortened by 7 bases and J by 4 bases, with 8 bases between the two germline ends. Germline assignment: CDR1 MGHRA and CDR2 YSYEKL. CDR3: CASKGVGNTIYF. For the CDR3, the DNA is TGCGCCAGCAAGGGAGTCGGAAACACCATATATTTT.

This clonotype was counted between two and nine times. This rearrangement joins TRBV7-2 to TRBJ1-3; unclear D gene. The V end lost 5 bases, the J end lost 4 bases, and 9 bases lay between the germline ends. This CDR3 is built from 13 residues. Germline values: CDR1 SGHTA, CDR2 FQGNSA. The CDR3 sequence is CASSLYTGNTIYF. The CDR3 region has the DNA TGTGCCAGCAGCCTTTATACAGGAAACACCATATATTTT.

This clonotype was found many times. This sequence joins TRBV29-1 and TRBJ2-1, with a weak D call TRBD1 (7 bases). Germline V CDR1 and CDR2: SQVTM, ANQGSEA. CDR3 size: 13 residues. Trimming pared 6 bases from V and 7 bases from J, leaving 16 bases between. The CDR3 loop is CSVTPTGRNEQFF. In DNA form, the CDR3 reads TGCAGCGTCACCCCGACAGGGAGGAATGAGCAGTTCTTC.

This chain connects TRBV2 to TRBJ2-1; 9 nucleotides line up with TRBD2. Germline V lookup: CDR1 SNHLY, CDR2 FYNNEI. The CDR3 is made up of 16 amino acids. V shed 8 bases and J 6 bases; nucleotides not matched to a gene: 14. CDR3 DNA: TGTGCCAGCCAGGCCCTGGCGGGGGGGCCTAGCAATGAGCAGTTCTTC. Protein sequence: CASQALAGGPSNEQFF.

The J gene is TRBJ2-5, the V gene TRBV28, with 16 bases identical to TRBD2. V shed 3 bases, J shed 5 bases, and the junction held 6 bases outside the gene matches. The CDR3 totals 17 residues. CDR1 and CDR2 from the germline V gene are MDHEN and SYDVKM. The CDR3 here is CASSFPGLAGGGETQYF. The CDR3 DNA is TGTGCCAGCAGTTTCCCGGGACTAGCGGGAGGGGGGGAGACCCAGTACTTC.

In its sample, this clonotype was seen many times. The chain uses TRBV7-9 and TRBJ2-1; 8 nucleotides line up with TRBD2. Germline V gene lookup returns CDR1 SEHNR and CDR2 FQNEAQ (reference sequence). V was clipped by 5 bases and J by 0 bases; unmatched bases: 6. CDR3 size: 16 residues. As DNA, the CDR3 is TGTGCCAGCAGCCGAAAGACTAGCGTCTCCTACAATGAGCAGTTCTTC. Encoded protein: CASSRKTSVSYNEQFF.

This clonotype was counted ten times or more. The chain combines TRBV7-9 with TRBJ1-6; 7 bases are shared with TRBD1. V shed 6 bases and J 7 bases; nucleotides not matched to a gene: 12. The length of the CDR3 is 16 residues. Per the germline V gene, CDR1 is SEHNR and CDR2 is FQNEAQ (reference sequence). The CDR3 sequence: CASSPGTDLWNSPLHF. The CDR3 region has the DNA TGTGCCAGCAGTCCAGGGACAGACCTATGGAATTCACCCCTCCACTTT.

In regard to this clonotype: Sequence at one end of the junction differs from germline and may be a read error. The chain's CDR3 is CASSIIGAGANVLSF. The CDR3 DNA is TGTGCCAGCAGCATTATAGGCGCTGGGGCCAACGTCCTGTCTTTC. The chain employs TRBV6-2 or TRBV6-3 and TRBJ2-6, with a possible D match to TRBD1 (5 bases). The CDR3 consists of 15 residues. Germline loops: CDR1 MNHEY, CDR2 SVGEGT.

The chain recombines TRBV5-1 with TRBJ2-7; TRBD2 matches at 9 bases. The CDR3 contains 16 residues. CDR1 is SGHRS, CDR2 YFSETQ, per germline. V gave up 7 bases and J gave up 2 bases; unmatched junction bases: 13. This CDR3 is CASAKIAGAAPYEQYF. CDR3 nucleotides: TGCGCCAGCGCAAAAATAGCGGGAGCTGCCCCCTACGAGCAGTACTTC.

This clonotype was counted many times. The genes are TRBV20-1 and TRBJ2-1; tentative D call: TRBD1 (5 bases). From germline, CDR1 is DFQATT and CDR2 SNEGSKA (reference sequence). Trimming removed 4 bases from V and 6 bases from J, with 25 bases in between. The CDR3 spans 17 residues. CDR3 DNA: TGCAGTGCTACCCTAGGGGCGAGTAGGATCTTCAGCAATGAGCAGTTCTTC. This translates into CSATLGASRIFSNEQFF.

This clonotype was counted at least ten times. The rearrangement uses TRBV4-2 and TRBJ2-7; 10 nucleotides line up with TRBD1. Germline V lookup: CDR1 LGHNA, CDR2 YNFKEQ. The CDR3 spans 12 residues. Trimming took 8 bases from V and 6 from J; bases not matched to a gene: 4. DNA of the CDR3: TGTGCCAGCTCTGGACAGGGGGGCGAGCAGTACTTC. Protein product: CASSGQGGEQYF.

In DNA form, the CDR3 reads TGTGCCAGCAGCTGGACTAGCGGGAGTAGCAATGAGCAGTTCTTC. Its translation is CASSWTSGSSNEQFF. The genes are TRBV7-6 and TRBJ2-1; TRBD2 aligns across 13 bases. This CDR3 is 15 amino acids long. The V gene's germline CDR1 is SGHVS and CDR2 FNYEAQ. Unmatched junction bases numbered 3, after V lost 4 bases and J lost 6 bases. Based on the CDR3 plus reference TRBV7-6 and TRBJ2-1, the full variable domain is GAGVSQSPRYKVTKRGQDVALRCDPISGHVSLYWYRQALGQGPEFLTYFNYEAQQDKSGLPNDRFSAERPEGSISTLTIQRTEQRDSAMYRCASSWTSGSSNEQFFGPGTRLTVL.